These 25 T cell receptor beta chains were all obtained from the same sample, sequenced in a study of cytomegalovirus exposure and HLA in healthy donors. Vbeta (60) and Jbeta (13) primers were used in the PCR. Assay: immunoSEQ multiplex PCR; the TCRdb copy retains only in-frame clones and omits some. The sample has fewer than 250,000 clones, 60% to 85% seen once. The specimen sequenced was PBMCs. Every receptor here comes from a woman aged 18-35 years in good health and CMV-seronegative.

This CDR3 reads CASSPGTGVSSPLHF. CDR3 nucleotides: TGTGCCAGCAGCCCCGGGACAGGGGTTAGTTCACCCCTCCACTTT. V and J are TRBV13 and TRBJ1-6; 10 bases agree with TRBD1. Germline CDR1 PRHDT, CDR2 FYEKMQ (reference sequence). J gave up 9 bases and V 5 bases, and 7 bases lay outside the gene matches. The CDR3 runs to 15 residues.

The CDR3, as DNA: TGCGCCAGCAGCTTGGCGGGACTAGCGGGGATACTCCAAGAGACCCAGTACTTC. Its protein is CASSLAGLAGILQETQYF. V is TRBV5-1 and J is TRBJ2-5; 13 bases align to TRBD2. From germline, CDR1 is SGHRS and CDR2 YFSETQ. The CDR3 has 18 residues. The trim removed 0 bases at V and 1 base at J, leaving 6 bases unmatched. Full variable domain (remainder filled in from reference TRBV5-1 and TRBJ2-5): KAGVTQTPRYLIKTRGQQVTLSCSPISGHRSVSWYQQTPGQGLQFLFEYFSETQRNKGNFPGRFSGRQFSNSRSEMNVSTLELGDSALYLCASSLAGLAGILQETQYFGPGTRLLVL.

This sequence joins TRBV27 and TRBJ2-7, with 10 bases lining up with TRBD2. CDR3 length equals 16 residues. V dropped 5 bases and J dropped 4; count of bases not matched to a gene: 11. CDR1 MNHEY and CDR2 SMNVEV come from the germline V gene (reference sequence). In DNA form, the CDR3 reads TGTGCCAGCAGTCCCTATCTAGCGGGAGTAAAGTACGAGCAGTACTTC. It is translated as CASSPYLAGVKYEQYF.

The V call is TRBV28, the J call TRBJ2-1, with TRBD2 identical over 7 bases. The CDR3 length is 13 residues. V lost 4 bases, J lost 4 bases, and 1 base stayed unmatched. Germline V gene sequence: CDR1 MDHEN, CDR2 SYDVKM. The CDR3 loop is CASSSGGYNEQFF. CDR3 nucleotides: TGTGCCAGCAGTTCGGGGGGTTACAATGAGCAGTTCTTC.

This clone was counted between two and nine times. J is TRBJ2-7 and V is TRBV6-6, with TRBD2 matching over 7 bases. Germline loops: CDR1 MNHNY, CDR2 SVGAGI (reference sequence). J lost 0 bases, V lost 5 bases, and 7 bases had no gene match. The CDR3 has 15 amino acids. CDR3 residues: CASSPSGTDSYEQYF. Here the CDR3 DNA reads TGTGCCAGCAGTCCAAGCGGGACGGACTCCTACGAGCAGTACTTC.

The rearrangement joins TRBV4-3 to TRBJ2-3; TRBD2 agrees at 13 bases. The CDR3 spans 21 residues. From germline, CDR1 is LGHNA and CDR2 YSLEER. V lost 4 bases and J lost 5; bases outside the gene matches: 21. CDR3 nucleotide sequence: TGCGCCAGCAGCCCTACCCATAAACGGACTAGCGGGAGAACAACTTTAGATACGCAGTATTTT. Translation: CASSPTHKRTSGRTTLDTQYF.

V usage is TRBV7-8 and J usage is TRBJ1-2, with D possibly being TRBD1 (5 bases). Trimming took 5 bases from V and 7 from J, leaving 20 bases between them. In germline, CDR1 is SGHVS, CDR2 FQNEAQ. The CDR3 length is 15 residues. This CDR3 is CASSPGFGGFGGYTF. The CDR3 DNA reads as TGTGCCAGCAGCCCCGGGTTCGGGGGGTTCGGTGGCTACACCTTC.

J is TRBJ2-7 and V is TRBV5-1; TRBD1 might be the D (6 bases). CDR1 and CDR2 from the germline V gene are SGHRS and YFSETQ. Trimming took off 0 bases at V and 4 bases at J, with 11 bases between the two ends. The CDR3 is 14 residues long. This chain's CDR3 is CASSLGTAKYEQYF. CDR3 nucleotide sequence: TGCGCCAGCAGCTTGGGGACAGCTAAGTACGAGCAGTACTTC. Full variable domain (rest looked up from reference TRBV5-1 and TRBJ2-7): KAGVTQTPRYLIKTRGQQVTLSCSPISGHRSVSWYQQTPGQGLQFLFEYFSETQRNKGNFPGRFSGRQFSNSRSEMNVSTLELGDSALYLCASSLGTAKYEQYFGPGTRLTVT.

The genes are TRBV7-6 and TRBJ2-5; TRBD2 matches 12 bases. Germline lookup yields CDR1 SGHVS and CDR2 FNYEAQ. The CDR3 has 17 residues. V shed 3 bases, J shed 0 bases, and the junction held 5 bases outside the gene matches. Here the CDR3 reads CASSFPLAGGYQETQYF. The CDR3 region has the DNA TGTGCCAGCAGCTTCCCGCTAGCGGGGGGGTACCAAGAGACCCAGTACTTC.

This clone was seen a handful of times. The rearrangement uses TRBV7-6 and TRBJ2-5; 8 bases line up with TRBD2. Trimming took 1 base from V and 4 from J; bases not matched to a gene: 11. This CDR3 region has 17 residues. The germline gives CDR1 SGHVS, CDR2 FNYEAQ. DNA for the CDR3: TGTGCCAGCAGCTTAGTCCCCCTTAGCGGGGCGGGAGAGACCCAGTACTTC. It specifies CASSLVPLSGAGETQYF.

J is TRBJ2-7 and V is TRBV7-9, with TRBD1 identical over 8 bases. This CDR3 contains 16 residues. CDR1 and CDR2 (germline): SEHNR, FQNEAQ (reference sequence). Trimming at V came to 6 bases and at J to 5 bases, leaving 15 bases not matched to a gene. Written as DNA, the CDR3 is TGTGCCAGCAGTTTTCTACCCACCGGGACAGGTAACGAGCAGTACTTC. Protein product: CASSFLPTGTGNEQYF.

This chain uses TRBV10-3 with TRBJ1-2, with 8 positions matching TRBD1. In germline, CDR1 is ENHRY, CDR2 SYGVKD. The trim removed 4 bases at V and 5 bases at J, leaving 6 bases unmatched. The CDR3 contains 14 residues. The CDR3 coding sequence is TGTGCCATCAGTGGATTACGGACAGGGTATGGCTACACCTTC. Amino acid sequence: CAISGLRTGYGYTF.

The chain uses TRBV19 and TRBJ2-2; 8 nucleotides match TRBD1. With V trimmed by 6 bases and J by 6 bases, 3 bases remained unmatched. In germline, CDR1 is LNHDA, CDR2 SQIVND (reference sequence). The CDR3 spans 13 residues. CDR3 region: CASRRTGPGELFF. The CDR3 DNA follows: TGTGCCAGTAGGAGGACAGGGCCCGGGGAGCTGTTTTTT.

The chain uses TRBV2 and TRBJ2-7; TRBD1 matches 9 bases. J gave up 2 bases and V 1 base, and 6 bases lay outside the gene matches. Per the germline V gene, CDR1 is SNHLY and CDR2 is FYNNEI. This CDR3 has 16 residues. The CDR3 reads CASSEDRGLKTYEQYF. The CDR3 bases are TGTGCCAGCAGTGAAGACAGGGGGCTAAAGACCTACGAGCAGTACTTC.

The chain couples TRBV6-6 to TRBJ1-5; D is ambiguous. Trimming took 3 bases from V and 1 from J, leaving 4 bases between them. Germline V gene sequence: CDR1 MNHNY, CDR2 SVGAGI (reference sequence). The CDR3 sequence is 13 residues long. CDR3 DNA sequence: TGTGCCAGCAGTTATGGCAGCAATCAGCCCCAGCATTTT. It codes for CASSYGSNQPQHF.

This chain connects TRBV19 to TRBJ2-7; D gene unclear. Germline V lookup: CDR1 LNHDA, CDR2 SQIVND (reference sequence). The CDR3 has 14 residues. The V and J ends lost 3 bases and 0 bases respectively, with 9 bases between them. The CDR3 loop is CASSMWQFSYEQYF. The CDR3 DNA follows: TGTGCCAGTAGTATGTGGCAGTTCTCCTACGAGCAGTACTTC.

The V and J genes are TRBV28 and TRBJ1-1; no clear D gene. This CDR3 is built from 12 residues. V lost 6 bases to trimming and J lost 6 bases, with 11 bases between them. Germline CDR1 and CDR2: MDHEN and SYDVKM. CDR3 sequence reads: CASRPLSAEAFF. CDR3 nucleotides: TGTGCCAGCAGACCTTTGAGCGCTGAAGCTTTCTTT.

The chain is built from TRBV18 and TRBJ2-2; TRBD2 agrees at 7 bases. V shed 0 bases, J shed 3 bases, and the junction held 4 bases outside the gene matches. Germline V gene lookup returns CDR1 KGHSH and CDR2 LQKENI. The CDR3 length is 16 residues. Written as DNA, the CDR3 is TGTGCCAGCTCACCACCGGCTAGCGGTTACACCGGGGAGCTGTTTTTT. It is translated as CASSPPASGYTGELFF. Based on the CDR3 plus reference TRBV18 and TRBJ2-2, the full variable domain is NAGVMQNPRHLVRRRGQEARLRCSPMKGHSHVYWYRQLPEEGLKFMVYLQKENIIDESGMPKERFSAEFPKEGPSILRIQQVVRGDSAAYFCASSPPASGYTGELFFGEGSRLTVL.

The chain recombines TRBV7-9 with TRBJ2-3, with TRBD2 as a possible D gene (5 bases). V lost 6 bases, J lost 0 bases, and 10 bases lay in between. CDR1 is SEHNR, CDR2 FQNEAQ, per germline (reference sequence). This CDR3 is 14 amino acids long. The CDR3 region is CASRFSGSTDTQYF. CDR3 DNA: TGTGCCAGCAGGTTCAGCGGAAGCACAGATACGCAGTATTTT.

The rearrangement links TRBV9 to TRBJ1-4; D ambiguous. This CDR3 region has 13 residues. Germline lookup yields CDR1 SGDLS and CDR2 YYNGEE. With 6 bases removed from V and 7 bases from J, the gap between germline ends came to 13 bases. The CDR3 spells CASKSPGGEKLFF. CDR3 DNA: TGTGCCAGCAAGAGTCCGGGAGGTGAAAAACTGTTTTTT.

CDR3 sequence reads: CASSYSGGLGEQYF. In DNA form, the CDR3 reads TGTGCCAGCAGTTACTCGGGGGGGTTAGGCGAGCAGTACTTC. This rearrangement joins TRBV6-5 to TRBJ2-7; the match to TRBD2 covers 7 bases. Per germline, CDR1 MNHEY and CDR2 SVGAGI. V dropped 0 bases and J dropped 6; count of bases not matched to a gene: 5. This CDR3 has 14 amino acids.

This clone was seen just once. V usage is TRBV5-4 and J usage is TRBJ2-7; D might be TRBD2 (5 bases). Germline V gene sequence: CDR1 SGHNT, CDR2 YYREEE (reference sequence). The V end lost 5 bases, the J end lost 2 bases, and 11 bases lay between the germline ends. CDR3 size: 13 residues. CDR3 bases: TGTGCCAGCAGTTCGGGGAGCACCTACGAGCAGTACTTC. Translated: CASSSGSTYEQYF.

This clone was detected only a few times. The rearrangement joins TRBV19 to TRBJ1-4, with TRBD1 as a possible D gene (5 bases). Germline assignment: CDR1 LNHDA and CDR2 SQIVND (reference sequence). The germline V and J ends were trimmed by 5 bases and 8 bases, with 21 bases remaining between them. CDR3 length: 16 residues. The CDR3 sequence is CASSVNRETGLEKLFF. The CDR3 nucleotides read TGTGCCAGTAGTGTGAACCGGGAGACGGGGCTCGAAAAACTGTTTTTT.

The chain links TRBV18 to TRBJ1-2; 9 positions agree with TRBD1. The junction had 9 bases not matched to a gene; V was cut back by 5 bases and J by 5 bases. Germline CDR1 KGHSH, CDR2 LQKENI. The CDR3 length is 15 residues. CDR3 loop: CASSDRTGDQYGYTF. CDR3 in DNA: TGTGCCAGCTCAGACCGGACAGGGGATCAGTATGGCTACACCTTC.

J is TRBJ1-6 and V is TRBV5-1; 9 bases match TRBD1. This CDR3 has 14 amino acids. The V gene end was trimmed by 4 bases and the J gene end by 7 bases; junction bases not matched to a gene: 3. Looked up from germline, CDR1 is SGHRS and CDR2 is YFSETQ. CDR3 DNA: TGCGCCAGCAGCGCGGGACAGGGAAATTCACCCCTCCACTTT. This gives the protein CASSAGQGNSPLHF.